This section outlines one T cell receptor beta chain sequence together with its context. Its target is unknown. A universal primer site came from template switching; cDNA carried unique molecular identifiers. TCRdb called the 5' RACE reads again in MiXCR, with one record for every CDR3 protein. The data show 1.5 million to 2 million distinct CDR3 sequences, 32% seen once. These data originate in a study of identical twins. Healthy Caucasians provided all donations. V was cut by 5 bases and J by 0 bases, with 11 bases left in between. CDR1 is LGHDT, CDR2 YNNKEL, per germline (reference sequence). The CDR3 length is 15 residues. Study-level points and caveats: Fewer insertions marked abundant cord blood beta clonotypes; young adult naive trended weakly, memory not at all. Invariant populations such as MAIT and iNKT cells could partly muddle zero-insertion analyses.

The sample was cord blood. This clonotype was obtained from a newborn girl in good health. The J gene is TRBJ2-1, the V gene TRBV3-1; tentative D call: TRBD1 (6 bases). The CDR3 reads CASSNGQPSYNEQFF. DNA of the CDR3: TGTGCCAGCAGCAACGGACAGCCCTCCTACAATGAGCAGTTCTTC.